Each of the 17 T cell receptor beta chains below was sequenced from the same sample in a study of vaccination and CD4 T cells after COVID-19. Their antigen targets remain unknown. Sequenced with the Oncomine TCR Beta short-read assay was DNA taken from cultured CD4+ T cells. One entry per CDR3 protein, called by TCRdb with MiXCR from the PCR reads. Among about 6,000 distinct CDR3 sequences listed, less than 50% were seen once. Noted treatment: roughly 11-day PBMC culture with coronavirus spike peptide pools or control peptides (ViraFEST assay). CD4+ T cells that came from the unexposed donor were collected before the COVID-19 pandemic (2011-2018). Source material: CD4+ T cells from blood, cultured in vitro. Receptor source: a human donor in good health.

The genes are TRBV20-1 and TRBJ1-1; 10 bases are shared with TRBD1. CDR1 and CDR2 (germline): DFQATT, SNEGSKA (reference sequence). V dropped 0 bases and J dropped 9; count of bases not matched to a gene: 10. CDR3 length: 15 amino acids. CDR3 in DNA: TGCAGTGCTAGAGATCCGAGGGGGACAGGGGATAAAGCTTTCTTT. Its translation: CSARDPRGTGDKAFF.

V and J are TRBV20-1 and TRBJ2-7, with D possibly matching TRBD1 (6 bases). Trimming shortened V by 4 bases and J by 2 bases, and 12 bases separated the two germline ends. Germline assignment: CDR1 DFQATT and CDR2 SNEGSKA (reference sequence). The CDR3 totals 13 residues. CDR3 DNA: TGCAGTGCTACCGGGACAAATACCTACGAGCAGTACTTC. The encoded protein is CSATGTNTYEQYF.

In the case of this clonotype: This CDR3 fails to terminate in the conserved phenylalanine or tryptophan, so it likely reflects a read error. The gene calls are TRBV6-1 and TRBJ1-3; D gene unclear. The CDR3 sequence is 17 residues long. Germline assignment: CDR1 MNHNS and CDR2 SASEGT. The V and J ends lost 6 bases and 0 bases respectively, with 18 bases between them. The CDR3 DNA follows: TGTGCCAGCAGCAAAGCCCCCAAGGGAAGCTCTGGAAACACCATATATCTT. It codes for CASSKAPKGSSGNTIYL.

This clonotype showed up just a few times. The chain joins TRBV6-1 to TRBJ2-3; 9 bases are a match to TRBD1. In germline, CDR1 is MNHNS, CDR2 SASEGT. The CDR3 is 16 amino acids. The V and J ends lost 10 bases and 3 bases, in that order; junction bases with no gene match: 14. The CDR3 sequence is CATLPTGGASTDTQYF. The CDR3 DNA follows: TGTGCCACCTTACCCACAGGGGGCGCTTCTACAGATACGCAGTATTTT.

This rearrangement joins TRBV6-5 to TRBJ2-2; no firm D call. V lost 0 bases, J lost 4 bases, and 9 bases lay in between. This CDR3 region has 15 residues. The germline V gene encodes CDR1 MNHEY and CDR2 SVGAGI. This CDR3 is CASSYSMDGTGELFF. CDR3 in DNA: TGTGCCAGCAGTTACTCGATGGACGGCACCGGGGAGCTGTTTTTT.

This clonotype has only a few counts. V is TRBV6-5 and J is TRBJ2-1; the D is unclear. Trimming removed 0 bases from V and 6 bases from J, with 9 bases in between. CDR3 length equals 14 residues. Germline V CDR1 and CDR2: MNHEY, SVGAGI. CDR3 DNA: TGTGCCAGCAGTTACTCGGGGTTCGGCAATGAGCAGTTCTTC. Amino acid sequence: CASSYSGFGNEQFF.

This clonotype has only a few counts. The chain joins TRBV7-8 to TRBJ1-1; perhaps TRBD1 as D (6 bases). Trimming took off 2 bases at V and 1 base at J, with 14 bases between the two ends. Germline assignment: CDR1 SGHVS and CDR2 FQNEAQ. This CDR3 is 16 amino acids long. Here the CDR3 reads CASSLRGGRENTEAFF. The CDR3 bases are TGTGCCAGCAGCTTACGAGGGGGTCGGGAGAACACTGAAGCTTTCTTT. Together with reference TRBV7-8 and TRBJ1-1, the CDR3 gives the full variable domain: GAGVSQSPRYKVAKRGQDVALRCDPISGHVSLFWYQQALGQGPEFLTYFQNEAQLDKSGLPSDRFFAERPEGSVSTLKIQRTQQEDSAVYLCASSLRGGRENTEAFFGQGTRLTVV.

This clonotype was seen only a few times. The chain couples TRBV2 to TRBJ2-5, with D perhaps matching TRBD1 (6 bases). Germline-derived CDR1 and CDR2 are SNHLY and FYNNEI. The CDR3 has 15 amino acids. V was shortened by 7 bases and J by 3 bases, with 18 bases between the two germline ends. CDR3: CASILLRTVEETQYF. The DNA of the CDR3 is TGTGCCAGCATTCTGCTGAGGACAGTCGAAGAGACCCAGTACTTC. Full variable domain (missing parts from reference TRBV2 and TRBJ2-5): EPEVTQTPSHQVTQMGQEVILRCVPISNHLYFYWYRQILGQKVEFLVSFYNNEISEKSEIFDDQFSVERPDGSNFTLKIRSTKLEDSAMYFCASILLRTVEETQYFGPGTRLLVL.

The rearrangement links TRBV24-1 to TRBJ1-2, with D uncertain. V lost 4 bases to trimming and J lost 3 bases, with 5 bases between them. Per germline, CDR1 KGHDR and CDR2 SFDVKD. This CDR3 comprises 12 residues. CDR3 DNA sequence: TGTGCCACCAGTGACCCTCACTATGGCTACACCTTC. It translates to CATSDPHYGYTF.

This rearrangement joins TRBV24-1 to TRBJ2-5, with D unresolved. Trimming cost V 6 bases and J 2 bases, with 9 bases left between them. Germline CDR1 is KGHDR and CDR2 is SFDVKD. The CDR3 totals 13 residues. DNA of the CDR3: TGTGCCACCAGTCGTAGATCTCAAGAGACCCAGTACTTC. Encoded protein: CATSRRSQETQYF.

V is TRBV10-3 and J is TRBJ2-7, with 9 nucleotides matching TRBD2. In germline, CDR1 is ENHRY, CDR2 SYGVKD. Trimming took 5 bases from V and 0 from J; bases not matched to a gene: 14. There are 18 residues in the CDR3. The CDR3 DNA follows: TGTGCCATCAGTCACCCTAGCGGGAAGGGGGCGAGCTCCTACGAGCAGTACTTC. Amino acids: CAISHPSGKGASSYEQYF.

The CDR3 sequence: CASGRWAYEQYF. CDR3 DNA: TGTGCCAGCGGTCGCTGGGCCTACGAGCAGTACTTC. The rearrangement uses TRBV6-1 and TRBJ2-7; no definite D call. The CDR3 length is 12 residues. V lost 8 bases and J lost 2, with 10 bases in between. In germline, CDR1 is MNHNS, CDR2 SASEGT.

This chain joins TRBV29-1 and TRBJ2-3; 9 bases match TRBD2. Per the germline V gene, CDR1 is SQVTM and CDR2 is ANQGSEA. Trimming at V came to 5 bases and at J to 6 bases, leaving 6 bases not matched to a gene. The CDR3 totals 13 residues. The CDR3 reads CSVRAGGGDTQYF. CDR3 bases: TGCAGCGTTCGAGCGGGAGGAGGGGATACGCAGTATTTT.

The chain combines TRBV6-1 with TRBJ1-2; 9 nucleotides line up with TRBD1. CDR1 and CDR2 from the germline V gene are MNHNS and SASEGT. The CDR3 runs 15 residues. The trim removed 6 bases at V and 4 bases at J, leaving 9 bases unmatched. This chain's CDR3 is CASSRSGQGGYGYTF. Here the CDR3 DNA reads TGTGCCAGCAGCCGCTCGGGACAGGGAGGCTATGGCTACACCTTC.

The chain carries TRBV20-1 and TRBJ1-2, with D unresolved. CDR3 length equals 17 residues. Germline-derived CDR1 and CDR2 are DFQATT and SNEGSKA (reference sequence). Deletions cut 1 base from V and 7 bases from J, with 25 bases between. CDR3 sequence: CSARGLRETAFGGGYTF. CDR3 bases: TGCAGTGCTAGAGGGCTCCGGGAAACGGCCTTTGGCGGTGGCTACACCTTC.

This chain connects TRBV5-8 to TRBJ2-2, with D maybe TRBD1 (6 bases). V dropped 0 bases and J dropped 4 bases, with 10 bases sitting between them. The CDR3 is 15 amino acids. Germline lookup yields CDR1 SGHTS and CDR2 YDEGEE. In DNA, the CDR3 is TGTGCCAGCAGCTTGGATACAGGGAGCACCGGGGAGCTGTTTTTT. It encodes CASSLDTGSTGELFF.

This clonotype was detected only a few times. The CDR3 protein is CASSQQGTGTDTQYF. CDR3 nucleotide sequence: TGTGCCAGCAGCCAGCAGGGAACGGGCACAGATACGCAGTATTTT. This rearrangement joins TRBV7-2 to TRBJ2-3, with a possible D match to TRBD1 (5 bases). Deletions cut 5 bases from V and 1 base from J, with 13 bases between. The germline gives CDR1 SGHTA, CDR2 FQGNSA. The CDR3 loop spans 15 amino acids.